The 11 T cell receptor beta chains below come from one sample, sequenced in a study of T cell repertoires in aging, cancer and after chemotherapy. The template was genomic DNA from peripheral blood, not RNA. A mixed TRB-A/B primer pool amplified rearranged TRB by multiplex touch-down PCR. TCRdb analysed the multiplex PCR reads with MiXCR anew, one entry per CDR3 protein. The table has around 12,000 distinct CDR3 sequences, 21% seen once. The sequenced material came from blood. These receptors all stem from a human donor in good health.

This clonotype was recorded a few times. The rearrangement uses TRBV5-1 and TRBJ1-4; D is undetermined. Between the trimmed V and J ends, which lost 0 bases and 3 bases, there was a span of 3 bases. Germline CDR1 SGHRS, CDR2 YFSETQ. CDR3 size: 13 residues. The CDR3 DNA follows: TGCGCCAGCAGCTTGGAAGCTAATGAAAAACTGTTTTTT. Translating gives CASSLEANEKLFF.

This clonotype is termed medium-sized. The chain carries TRBV30 and TRBJ2-7; 10 bases fit TRBD1. V gave up 0 bases and J gave up 4 bases; unmatched junction bases: 9. This CDR3 contains 16 residues. Germline values: CDR1 GTSNPN, CDR2 SVGIG (reference sequence). For the CDR3, the DNA is TGTGCCTGGAGTGTAGGATGGGACAGGGGCGCATACGAGCAGTACTTC. As protein: CAWSVGWDRGAYEQYF.

This clonotype was recorded at least ten times. The chain is built from TRBV20-1 and TRBJ2-2; D not certain. V lost 2 bases, J lost 1 base, and 5 bases lay in between. Germline V CDR1 and CDR2: DFQATT, SNEGSKA (reference sequence). This CDR3 region has 13 residues. The CDR3 spells CSARSGNTGELFF. In DNA form, the CDR3 reads TGCAGTGCTAGATCCGGGAACACCGGGGAGCTGTTTTTT.

This clonotype has only a few counts. The chain has TRBV7-2 and TRBJ1-1; possible D gene TRBD1, 5 bases. The germline V gene encodes CDR1 SGHTA and CDR2 FQGNSA. The V gene lost 2 bases and the J gene lost 7 bases, with 14 bases spanning the gap. The CDR3 consists of 14 residues. The CDR3 protein is CASSLFLGLNEAFF. The CDR3 coding sequence is TGTGCCAGCAGCTTATTCTTGGGACTCAATGAAGCTTTCTTT.

This clonotype was counted a few times. The V gene is TRBV7-9, the J gene TRBJ2-7, with a possible D match to TRBD2 (6 bases). The CDR3 runs to 15 residues. Germline values: CDR1 SEHNR, CDR2 FQNEAQ (reference sequence). Trimming shortened V by 1 base and J by 5 bases, and 15 bases separated the two germline ends. In DNA, the CDR3 is TGTGCCAGCAGCTTAGAGGGCCGGGGGTTCCACGAGCAGTACTTC. This gives the protein CASSLEGRGFHEQYF.

The rearrangement links TRBV18 to TRBJ2-7; the D gene could be TRBD1 or TRBD2 (5 bases each). Deletions cut 4 bases from V and 3 bases from J, with 13 bases between. Germline assignment: CDR1 KGHSH and CDR2 LQKENI. The CDR3 runs to 14 residues. The CDR3 DNA follows: TGTGCCAGCTCACGGGGGACGGTGAACTACGAGCAGTACTTC. Residues: CASSRGTVNYEQYF.

This clonotype has a handful of counts. This sequence joins TRBV12-3 or TRBV12-4 and TRBJ2-3; TRBD2 agrees at 9 bases. With V trimmed by 7 bases and J by 4 bases, 6 bases remained unmatched. CDR3 size: 14 residues. The CDR3 loop is CASNLGLAPDTQYF. CDR3 sequence (DNA): TGTGCCAGCAACCTCGGACTAGCGCCAGATACGCAGTATTTT.

The rearrangement links TRBV11-3 to TRBJ2-3; 7 nucleotides line up with TRBD2. After removal of 2 bases from V and 4 bases from J, the junction contained 9 bases not matched to a gene. The CDR3 is made up of 16 amino acids. CDR1 and CDR2 from the germline V gene are SGHNT and YENEEA. In nucleotides, the CDR3 is TGTGCCAGCAGCTTATATAATGGGGGGGGGGCAGATACGCAGTATTTT. This translates into CASSLYNGGGADTQYF.

The rearrangement links TRBV6-5 to TRBJ1-6; 8 positions agree with TRBD1. This CDR3 comprises 13 residues. Germline CDR1 and CDR2: MNHEY and SVGAGI. The V segment lost 6 bases and the J segment 9 bases; nucleotides outside the gene matches: 4. CDR3 sequence: CASRGQGGSPLHF. The CDR3 DNA reads as TGTGCCAGCAGAGGACAGGGCGGTTCACCCCTCCACTTT.

The chain couples TRBV20-1 to TRBJ2-3; D not resolved. The CDR3 has 14 residues. V was clipped by 3 bases and J by 2 bases, with 12 bases between them. Germline assignment: CDR1 DFQATT and CDR2 SNEGSKA (reference sequence). This CDR3 is CSASSQITTDTQYF. The CDR3, as DNA: TGCAGTGCTAGTTCGCAGATAACCACAGATACGCAGTATTTT.

The V gene is TRBV29-1, the J gene TRBJ1-1, with D maybe TRBD1 (5 bases). This CDR3 contains 13 residues. V was pared by 0 bases and J by 4 bases, with 9 bases between. CDR1 and CDR2 (germline): SQVTM, ANQGSEA. The DNA for the CDR3 is TGCAGCGTTGAAGAGGGGGGGATCACTGAAGCTTTCTTT. Translation gives CSVEEGGITEAFF. The full variable domain, completed using reference TRBV29-1 and TRBJ1-1, is SAVISQKPSRDICQRGTSLTIQCQVDSQVTMMFWYRQQPGQSLTLIATANQGSEATYESGFVIDKFPISRPNLTFSTLTVSNMSPEDSSIYLCSVEEGGITEAFFGQGTRLTVV.